A single sample gave rise to the 19 T cell receptor beta chains below, sequenced in a study of T cell clonality in common variable immunodeficiency. Study-level findings and limits: Common variable immunodeficiency TCR beta sequences reportedly had fewer deletions and N-nucleotide insertions.

Sequencing was performed with immunoSEQ multiplex PCR; in TCRdb, only in-frame clones are kept and a portion is missing. There are about 19,000 clones in the sample, none observed a single time. What these receptors recognize is not known. Source material: peripheral blood mononuclear cells. Receptors originate from a human donor with common variable immunodeficiency.

This clone was recorded at least ten times. The CDR3 end lies 3 residues beyond the end of the read and is filled in from the germline J gene. The chain couples TRBV6-2 or TRBV6-3 to TRBJ1-1; 7 positions match TRBD1. The CDR3 sequence is 15 residues long. From germline, CDR1 is MNHEY and CDR2 SVGEGT. V trimming: 6 bases; J trimming: 1 base; junction bases outside the gene matches: 8. The CDR3 bases that were read are TGTGCCAGCAGAACAGAGACAGGGAAGAACACTGAA. It translates to CASRTETGKNTE. The CDR3 in full is CASRTETGKNTEAFF.

This clone has a handful of counts. The read ends 3 residues early relative to the CDR3; the germline J gene fills the gap. V and J are TRBV7-2 and TRBJ2-7; 10 bases agree with TRBD1. Trimming cost V 2 bases and J 3 bases; bases outside gene matches: 1. The CDR3 consists of 14 residues. Germline CDR1 SGHTA, CDR2 FQGNSA. The CDR3 bases that were read are TGTGCCAGCAGCTTACGGACAGGGGGCTACGAG. Its translation is CASSLRTGGYE. The complete CDR3 reads CASSLRTGGYEQYF.

There are a few counts of this clone. The CDR3 bases that were read are TGTGCCAGCAGCTTGACAGGCAACCAAGAGACC. Encoded protein: CASSLTGNQET. The full CDR3 sequence reads CASSLTGNQETQYF. The chain combines TRBV7-2 with TRBJ2-5, with a possible D match to TRBD1 (6 bases). The DNA ends 3 residues before the CDR3 does, and the rest of the CDR3 is filled in from the germline J gene. Germline CDR1 reads SGHTA; CDR2 reads FQGNSA. The CDR3 spans 14 residues. V was trimmed by 3 bases and J by 0 bases, leaving 8 bases between them.

With respect to this clone: The read halts 3 residues ahead of the CDR3 end, with the missing end drawn from the germline J gene. The V and J genes are TRBV7-2 and TRBJ2-7, with a weak D call TRBD2 (7 bases). V dropped 5 bases and J dropped 0 bases, with 11 bases sitting between them. The CDR3 is made up of 14 amino acids. Germline CDR1 and CDR2: SGHTA and FQGNSA. CDR3 in amino acids: CASSRGGASYEQYF. The covered CDR3 bases are TGTGCCAGCAGCAGGGGGGGGGCCTCCTACGAG.

A few counts support this clone. The CDR3 sequence: CASSYLRGGDTQYF. The sequenced CDR3 bases are TGTGCCAGCAGCTACCTCAGGGGAGGGGATACG. This sequence joins TRBV7-2 and TRBJ2-3; TRBD2 might be the D (7 bases). The CDR3 end falls 3 residues outside the read, so it is completed with the germline J gene. The CDR3 sequence is 14 residues long. The V gene's germline CDR1 is SGHTA and CDR2 FQGNSA. V was pared by 4 bases and J by 6 bases, with 14 bases between.

In regard to this clone: Coverage ceases 3 residues before the CDR3 finishes, and the germline J gene fills in the end. The rearrangement joins TRBV7-2 to TRBJ1-3; TRBD1 matches at 7 bases. Germline values: CDR1 SGHTA, CDR2 FQGNSA. The CDR3 consists of 13 residues. V lost 8 bases and J lost 3; bases outside the gene matches: 4. The sequenced CDR3 bases are TGTGCCAGCCGGGACAGCGGTGGAAACACC. Translation gives CASRDSGGNT. The complete CDR3 protein is CASRDSGGNTIYF.

To note about this clone: From the germline J gene comes the end of the CDR3, since the read stops 3 residues before it. The V call is TRBV18, the J call TRBJ1-5; 9 bases map to TRBD1. Germline lookup yields CDR1 KGHSH and CDR2 LQKENI. The CDR3 loop spans 16 amino acids. V lost 5 bases, J lost 9 bases, and 14 bases stayed unmatched. The CDR3 spells CASSSGTGTGIMPQHF. CDR3 bases read: TGTGCCAGCTCATCAGGGACAGGGACAGGAATCATGCCC.

This clone appeared a few times. The read comes to an end 3 residues before the CDR3 does, leaving the germline J gene to fill in the end. The chain employs TRBV19 and TRBJ2-7, with TRBD1 identical over 7 bases. CDR1 and CDR2 (germline): LNHDA, SQIVND (reference sequence). This CDR3 has 13 residues. The J segment lost 4 bases and the V segment lost 6 bases, leaving 6 bases of the junction unmatched. The sequenced CDR3 bases are TGTGCCAGTAGCCCCGGGACAGCGTACGAG. Protein sequence: CASSPGTAYE. The entire CDR3 reads CASSPGTAYEQYF.

This clone has a handful of counts. Coverage ceases 3 residues before the CDR3 finishes, and the germline J gene fills in the end. J is TRBJ2-1 and V is TRBV30, with a weak D call TRBD2 (6 bases). This CDR3 is built from 15 residues. V was trimmed by 5 bases and J by 1 base, leaving 15 bases between them. Germline loops: CDR1 GTSNPN, CDR2 SVGIG (reference sequence). CDR3 bases read: TGTGCCTGGTCTGGATTAGCGGATTCCTACAATGAG. Translating gives CAWSGLADSYNE. The entire CDR3 reads CAWSGLADSYNEQFF.

This clone was detected many times. Read data end 3 residues before the CDR3 end; the end is taken from the germline J gene. The rearrangement uses TRBV14 and TRBJ2-1, with D perhaps matching TRBD2 (6 bases). The CDR3 consists of 18 residues. Germline V lookup: CDR1 SGHDN, CDR2 FVKESK. Trimming stripped 0 bases from V and 9 bases from J, with 24 bases between. The CDR3 loop reads CASSQDSFSRLERVEQFF. Partial CDR3 DNA: TGTGCCAGCAGCCAAGATAGTTTTAGTCGATTAGAGCGGGTTGAG.

Of note for this clone: Sequencing ends 3 residues short of the CDR3 end; the germline J gene provides the rest. V gene TRBV29-1 combines with J gene TRBJ2-1, with 8 bases fitting TRBD2. The CDR3 loop spans 15 amino acids. Germline-derived CDR1 and CDR2 are SQVTM and ANQGSEA. J was trimmed by 9 bases and V by 6 bases; bases with no gene match: 16. CDR3 DNA, as far as it was read: TGCAGCGTGGAAAGCGGGAGAGGATGGGCTAGTGAG. It yields the protein CSVESGRGWASE. The complete CDR3 reads CSVESGRGWASEQFF.

As to this clone: The CDR3 extends 3 residues past the end of the read, so its final part is completed from the germline J gene. The V and J genes are TRBV7-2 and TRBJ2-3; 12 bases are shared with TRBD2. Germline-derived CDR1 and CDR2 are SGHTA and FQGNSA. The trim removed 0 bases at V and 7 bases at J, leaving 5 bases unmatched. The CDR3 is 16 amino acids. The CDR3 region is CASSLATSGGFNTQYF. CDR3 DNA, as far as it was read: TGTGCCAGCAGCTTAGCTACTAGCGGGGGGTTCAATACG.

This clone occurred many times. The CDR3 end is not reached by the read, which stops 3 residues before it; the germline J gene fills it in. The chain carries TRBV5-1 and TRBJ1-1, with 9 bases aligning to TRBD1. This CDR3 spans 14 amino acids. V was pared by 1 base and J by 7 bases, with 5 bases of the junction left unmatched. Germline CDR1 SGHRS, CDR2 YFSETQ. The covered CDR3 bases are TGCGCCAGCAGCTTGATAGGGACAGGGATTGAA. Translated, it gives CASSLIGTGIE. The entire CDR3 sequence reads CASSLIGTGIEAFF. The full variable domain, rest sourced from reference TRBV5-1 and TRBJ1-1, is KAGVTQTPRYLIKTRGQQVTLSCSPISGHRSVSWYQQTPGQGLQFLFEYFSETQRNKGNFPGRFSGRQFSNSRSEMNVSTLELGDSALYLCASSLIGTGIEAFFGQGTRLTVV.

On this clone: The read terminates 3 residues ahead of where the CDR3 ends, so the germline J gene completes it. V is TRBV19 and J is TRBJ2-1; 8 bases map to TRBD1. The length of the CDR3 is 18 residues. Germline assignment: CDR1 LNHDA and CDR2 SQIVND (reference sequence). The trim removed 6 bases at V and 0 bases at J, leaving 13 bases unmatched. CDR3 DNA (partial): TGTGCCAGTAGCACGACCGGGACAGGATACAGCTCCTACAATGAG. Protein product: CASSTTGTGYSSYNE. The CDR3 as a whole reads CASSTTGTGYSSYNEQFF.

This clone has only a few counts. The read terminates 3 residues ahead of where the CDR3 ends, so the germline J gene completes it. This chain connects TRBV2 to TRBJ2-7; 9 bases align to TRBD1. The ends lost 6 bases at V and 4 bases at J; junction bases unmatched: 7. The CDR3 consists of 14 residues. Per germline, CDR1 SNHLY and CDR2 FYNNEI. The part of the CDR3 DNA that was read is TGTGCCAGCAGCTCCGGGACAGGGTTATACGAG. The encoded protein is CASSSGTGLYE. The full CDR3 protein reads CASSSGTGLYEQYF.

The covered CDR3 bases are TGCAGTGCTAGAGCCCGGACAGGGTGGGACACTGAA. Its protein product is CSARARTGWDTE. In full, the CDR3 is CSARARTGWDTEAFF. The chain couples TRBV20-1 to TRBJ1-1; TRBD1 aligns across 8 bases. The read is 3 residues too short to cover the CDR3 end, so that end is filled in from the germline J gene. Germline CDR1 is DFQATT and CDR2 is SNEGSKA (reference sequence). The CDR3 is made up of 15 amino acids. V lost 1 base and J lost 3; bases outside the gene matches: 7.

This clone came up a few times. The CDR3 region is CASSEESRVGEQFF. Incomplete CDR3 DNA: TGTGCCAGCAGTGAAGAGAGCCGGGTTGGTGAG. This sequence joins TRBV6-1 and TRBJ2-1; unclear D gene. The sequence runs out 3 residues before the end of the CDR3; the remainder is reconstructed from the germline J gene. CDR3 length: 14 residues. V gave up 1 base and J gave up 9 bases, with 13 bases separating them. Per the germline V gene, CDR1 is MNHNS and CDR2 is SASEGT.

This clone was found many times. The read halts 3 residues ahead of the CDR3 end, with the missing end drawn from the germline J gene. The chain employs TRBV10-3 and TRBJ2-2; no definite D call. This CDR3 contains 15 residues. Germline lookup yields CDR1 ENHRY and CDR2 SYGVKD. Trimming left V 6 bases short and J 2 bases short, with 13 bases between. The sequenced part of the CDR3 DNA is TGTGCCATCAGCTCTCGAACAGACAACACCGGGGAG. Protein product: CAISSRTDNTGE. In full, the CDR3 is CAISSRTDNTGELFF.

For this clone: The read falls 3 residues short of the CDR3 end, and the missing part is taken from the germline J gene. The chain is built from TRBV30 and TRBJ2-7; maybe TRBD1 (5 bases). In germline, CDR1 is GTSNPN, CDR2 SVGIG (reference sequence). CDR3 length equals 15 residues. With 3 bases removed from V and 2 bases from J, the gap between germline ends came to 17 bases. The CDR3: CAWRDIRYLTYEQYF. The CDR3 bases that were read are TGTGCCTGGAGGGACATCAGGTATTTGACCTACGAG.